This T cell receptor beta chain was documented in a study of OX40 agonist ivuxolimab in advanced cancers. As for the study in general: The patients received ivuxolimab by intravenous route every 2 weeks at 0.01 to 10 mg/kg.

Using immunoSEQ multiplex PCR, the repertoire was profiled, and TCRdb retains in-frame clones only, with some absent. This table has 55,000 to 70,000 clones, approximately 86% appearing once. This clone appeared once. Germline V gene data show CDR1 as MNHNY and CDR2 as SVGAGI (reference sequence). The V end was cut by 0 bases, the J end by 10 bases, with 6 bases between. CDR3 size: 11 residues. This TCR was sampled from an adult with an advanced solid tumor such as melanoma, head and neck, liver or kidney cancer. The chain employs TRBV6-6 and TRBJ1-1; D uncertain. Here the sequenced sample was CD4+ or CD8+ T cells sorted from blood, taken in a trial of the OX40 agonist ivuxolimab. DNA of the CDR3: TGTGCCAGCAGTTACTCCTTTGGAGCTTTCTTT. Protein product: CASSYSFGAFF.